What follows are 32 T cell receptor beta chains derived from one specimen sequenced in a study of control samples from healthy donors and cancer patients. Sequencing was performed with immunoSEQ multiplex PCR; in TCRdb, only in-frame clones are kept and a portion is missing. The sample records roughly 190,000 clones, about 90% being singletons. Sequenced input: blood. Receptors originate from a man aged 25 to 40 in good health.

V gene TRBV5-1 combines with J gene TRBJ1-1, with a weak D call TRBD1 (6 bases). The V and J ends lost 0 bases and 2 bases respectively, with 8 bases between them. CDR3 length: 14 residues. In germline, CDR1 is SGHRS, CDR2 YFSETQ. The CDR3 loop is CASSLVTGNTEAFF. CDR3 nucleotides: TGCGCCAGCAGCTTGGTGACAGGCAACACTGAAGCTTTCTTT.

The V gene is TRBV12-3 or TRBV12-4, the J gene TRBJ1-2; the D gene is possibly TRBD1 (6 bases). The CDR3 length is 13 residues. The V end was cut by 7 bases, the J end by 4 bases, with 13 bases between. The CDR3 spells CASTKTGTYGYTF. Here the CDR3 DNA reads TGTGCCAGCACCAAAACAGGGACCTATGGCTACACCTTC.

The rearrangement uses TRBV7-9 and TRBJ1-2; a possible D gene is TRBD1 (5 bases). CDR1 SEHNR and CDR2 FQNEAQ come from the germline V gene (reference sequence). The CDR3 length is 15 residues. The V gene lost 6 bases and the J gene lost 4 bases, with 18 bases spanning the gap. The CDR3 region has the DNA TGTGCCAGCAGTACCCCAACTGGGGCGGGCTATGGCTACACCTTC. Encoded protein: CASSTPTGAGYGYTF.

This chain uses TRBV15 with TRBJ1-5, with D unresolved. The CDR3 is 13 amino acids. The germline gives CDR1 LNHNV, CDR2 YYDKDF (reference sequence). The V and J ends lost 3 bases and 6 bases respectively, with 9 bases between them. CDR3 in amino acids: CATSSGPSQPQHF. CDR3 nucleotide sequence: TGTGCCACCAGCAGCGGGCCAAGTCAGCCCCAGCATTTT.

The V gene is TRBV12-3 or TRBV12-4, the J gene TRBJ2-3; perhaps TRBD1 as D (6 bases). V was trimmed by 2 bases and J by 8 bases, leaving 11 bases between them. The CDR3 contains 13 residues. CDR3 nucleotides: TGTGCCAGCAGTTTAAATGGGGGCGGTACGCAGTATTTT. Protein: CASSLNGGGTQYF.

Turning to this clone: The sample carries other DNA sequences with the same CDR3. CDR3 loop: CSVGRGVETQYF. The CDR3 bases are TGCAGCGTTGGGCGGGGGGTAGAGACCCAGTACTTC. The V call is TRBV29-1, the J call TRBJ2-5; 8 bases map to TRBD2. The CDR3 contains 12 residues. V dropped 4 bases and J dropped 4; count of bases not matched to a gene: 2. Looked up from germline, CDR1 is SQVTM and CDR2 is ANQGSEA.

This clone appeared once. V usage is TRBV6-5 and J usage is TRBJ1-5, with D unclear. V lost 6 bases, J lost 7 bases, and 13 bases lay in between. This CDR3 comprises 13 residues. Germline V lookup: CDR1 MNHEY, CDR2 SVGAGI. The DNA of the CDR3 is TGTGCCAGCAGCCCCCCGGGGTACCAGCCCCAGCATTTT. Translating it yields CASSPPGYQPQHF.

The rearrangement uses TRBV4-1 and TRBJ1-5; D remains ambiguous. This CDR3 comprises 13 residues. Germline CDR1 MGHRA, CDR2 YSYEKL. Trimming removed 0 bases at V and 0 bases at J, with 0 bases between. In DNA form, the CDR3 reads TGCGCCAGCAGCCAAGATAGCAATCAGCCCCAGCATTTT. Its translation is CASSQDSNQPQHF.

This chain links TRBV7-3 with TRBJ1-6; D remains ambiguous. The CDR3 extends over 15 amino acids. CDR1 SGHTA and CDR2 FQGTGA come from the germline V gene. V was shortened by 4 bases and J by 9 bases, with 16 bases between the two germline ends. The CDR3: CASSSLAPASSPLHF. For the CDR3, the DNA is TGTGCCAGCAGCTCCCTGGCCCCGGCCAGTTCACCCCTCCACTTT.

V and J are TRBV2 and TRBJ1-2; the match to TRBD1 covers 9 bases. V lost 10 bases to trimming and J lost 0 bases; unmatched junction nucleotides: 9. Germline V gene data show CDR1 as SNHLY and CDR2 as FYNNEI. The CDR3 consists of 15 residues. CDR3 in amino acids: CATTRDRASNYGYTF. CDR3 nucleotides: TGTGCCACGACCCGGGACAGGGCCTCTAACTATGGCTACACCTTC.

This clone was counted once. The chain is built from TRBV5-1 and TRBJ1-2, with 7 positions matching TRBD1. V gave up 6 bases and J gave up 7 bases; unmatched junction bases: 6. The CDR3 has 12 amino acids. Germline V CDR1 and CDR2: SGHRS, YFSETQ. The CDR3: CASTQGVGGYTF. The CDR3 DNA reads TGCGCCAGCACCCAGGGGGTAGGTGGCTACACCTTC.

CDR3 protein: CASSLNYRAMNTEAFF. The CDR3 DNA reads as TGTGCCAGCAGCTTAAACTACAGGGCGATGAACACTGAAGCTTTCTTT. This chain joins TRBV7-8 and TRBJ1-1, with TRBD1 as a possible D gene (6 bases). Deletions cut 2 bases from V and 0 bases from J, with 13 bases between. The CDR3 is 16 amino acids. CDR1 and CDR2 from the germline V gene are SGHVS and FQNEAQ.

This clone has only one observation. This chain connects TRBV6-2 or TRBV6-3 to TRBJ2-7, with no clear D. This CDR3 spans 12 amino acids. Germline lookup yields CDR1 MNHEY and CDR2 SVGEGT. Between the trimmed V and J ends, which lost 6 bases and 0 bases, there was a span of 6 bases. CDR3 DNA sequence: TGTGCCAGCAGCCGGGTCTCCTACGAGCAGTACTTC. This codes for CASSRVSYEQYF.

The chain couples TRBV3-1 (or the pseudogene TRBV3-2) to TRBJ2-5, with 10 bases matching TRBD2. The CDR3 is 17 residues long. J gave up 4 bases and V 1 base, and 9 bases lay outside the gene matches. Germline-derived CDR1 and CDR2 are LGHDT and YNNKEL (reference sequence). The CDR3 DNA is TGTGCCAGCAGCCAAGGTACAGCGGGGGGGCGTGGAGAGACCCAGTACTTC. This gives the protein CASSQGTAGGRGETQYF.

The sample holds a few counts of this clone. The V and J genes are TRBV19 and TRBJ2-7, with D unresolved. The CDR3 is made up of 12 amino acids. V lost 0 bases to trimming and J lost 6 bases, with 6 bases between them. The germline gives CDR1 LNHDA, CDR2 SQIVND (reference sequence). CDR3 residues: CASSIDRSEQYF. Here the CDR3 DNA reads TGTGCCAGTAGTATAGATCGTTCCGAGCAGTACTTC.

The chain uses TRBV7-9 and TRBJ2-1, with 9 bases that match TRBD1. The CDR3 has 17 residues. The germline gives CDR1 SEHNR, CDR2 FQNEAQ (reference sequence). V shed 5 bases, J shed 5 bases, and the junction held 13 bases outside the gene matches. In nucleotides, the CDR3 is TGTGCCAGCAGCAAGGGACAGGGTGAAACGGTACACAATGAGCAGTTCTTC. It encodes CASSKGQGETVHNEQFF.

The V call is TRBV5-1, the J call TRBJ2-1; 8 bases line up with TRBD2. Germline values: CDR1 SGHRS, CDR2 YFSETQ. V trimming: 1 base; J trimming: 8 bases; junction bases outside the gene matches: 8. The CDR3 has 15 amino acids. Here the CDR3 reads CASSLPRGAADEQFF. The CDR3 bases are TGCGCCAGCAGCTTGCCGCGGGGGGCGGCGGATGAGCAGTTCTTC.

The chain joins TRBV27 to TRBJ2-3, with 8 bases matching TRBD2. The CDR3 runs 17 residues. Germline CDR1 is MNHEY and CDR2 is SMNVEV (reference sequence). The ends lost 2 bases at V and 0 bases at J; junction bases unmatched: 7. The CDR3 DNA sequence: TGTGCCAGCAGTTTAAGGCCGGGCGGGGGGAGCACAGATACGCAGTATTTT. Translated, it gives CASSLRPGGGSTDTQYF.

The rearrangement joins TRBV11-1 to TRBJ1-2, with D possibly matching TRBD1 (5 bases). CDR3 length: 15 residues. V was clipped by 5 bases and J by 1 base, with 14 bases between them. Looked up from germline, CDR1 is SGHAT and CDR2 is FQDESV (reference sequence). In DNA, the CDR3 is TGTGCCAGCAGCGCATCCAGGACACTTAACTATGGCTACACCTTC. This encodes CASSASRTLNYGYTF.

This chain uses TRBV7-8 with TRBJ2-7, with 7 positions matching TRBD2. CDR3 length equals 15 residues. The germline gives CDR1 SGHVS, CDR2 FQNEAQ. The J segment lost 0 bases and the V segment lost 7 bases, leaving 9 bases of the junction unmatched. CDR3 amino acids: CASTKGSSGSYEQYF. For the CDR3, the DNA is TGTGCCAGCACCAAAGGATCTAGCGGCTCCTACGAGCAGTACTTC.

The chain couples TRBV6-5 to TRBJ1-4; D possibly corresponds to TRBD1 (6 bases). CDR1 MNHEY and CDR2 SVGAGI come from the germline V gene. Trimming removed 5 bases at V and 2 bases at J, with 9 bases between. This CDR3 comprises 14 residues. The CDR3 DNA sequence: TGTGCCAGCAGTCTAGGACAGACTAATGAAAAACTGTTTTTT. Protein sequence: CASSLGQTNEKLFF.

The chain links TRBV11-2 to TRBJ2-4; TRBD1 agrees at 8 bases. Unmatched junction bases numbered 5, after V lost 6 bases and J lost 7 bases. Germline V CDR1 and CDR2: SGHAT, FQNNGV. The CDR3 runs 13 residues. CDR3 loop: CASRWTGQNIQYF. CDR3 nucleotides: TGTGCCAGCAGGTGGACAGGGCAGAACATTCAGTACTTC.

This chain joins TRBV6-5 and TRBJ1-5; D not certain. Germline assignment: CDR1 MNHEY and CDR2 SVGAGI. V lost 6 bases and J 1 base, leaving 4 bases between the germline ends. The CDR3 is made up of 12 amino acids. CDR3 residues: CASSASNQPQHF. CDR3 sequence (DNA): TGTGCCAGCAGCGCAAGCAATCAGCCCCAGCATTTT.

The rearrangement links TRBV7-8 to TRBJ2-1; 9 nucleotides agree with TRBD2. CDR3 length: 16 residues. The germline gives CDR1 SGHVS, CDR2 FQNEAQ. V shed 2 bases, J shed 7 bases, and the junction held 9 bases outside the gene matches. The CDR3 nucleotides are TGTGCCAGCAGCTTATCGGCTAGCGGGGTTTGGAATGAGCAGTTCTTC. It is translated as CASSLSASGVWNEQFF. The full variable domain, its missing parts supplied by reference TRBV7-8 and TRBJ2-1, is GAGVSQSPRYKVAKRGQDVALRCDPISGHVSLFWYQQALGQGPEFLTYFQNEAQLDKSGLPSDRFFAERPEGSVSTLKIQRTQQEDSAVYLCASSLSASGVWNEQFFGPGTRLTVL.

The J gene is TRBJ2-2, the V gene TRBV10-2; D may correspond to TRBD1 or TRBD2 (5 bases each). Between the trimmed V and J ends, which lost 10 bases and 5 bases, there was a span of 14 bases. The CDR3 is made up of 13 amino acids. Germline CDR1 reads WSHSY; CDR2 reads SAAADI. This chain's CDR3 is CATSMGPTGELFF. The CDR3 DNA sequence: TGCGCCACCTCAATGGGACCTACCGGGGAGCTGTTTTTT.

V is TRBV19 and J is TRBJ2-2; D uncertain. Trimming took 7 bases from V and 0 from J, leaving 15 bases between them. From germline, CDR1 is LNHDA and CDR2 SQIVND (reference sequence). The CDR3 is 16 residues long. The CDR3 nucleotides are TGTGCCAGTACCCCCTTGGGCGGATCGAACACCGGGGAGCTGTTTTTT. Encoded protein: CASTPLGGSNTGELFF.

V is TRBV6-1 and J is TRBJ2-3; D possibly corresponds to TRBD2 (6 bases). Germline V gene data show CDR1 as MNHNS and CDR2 as SASEGT. V dropped 0 bases and J dropped 14 bases, with 18 bases sitting between them. CDR3 length: 14 amino acids. The CDR3 DNA sequence: TGTGCCAGCAGTGAAGCGCGGGGATCGGGACCCAGGTATTTT. As protein: CASSEARGSGPRYF.

The chain recombines TRBV27 with TRBJ1-6; 7 bases agree with TRBD1. Trimming removed 0 bases from V and 10 bases from J; junction bases left unmatched: 12. This CDR3 has 17 amino acids. Germline V CDR1 and CDR2: MNHEY, SMNVEV (reference sequence). CDR3 sequence reads: CASSLSSPRQGYSPLHF. As DNA, the CDR3 is TGTGCCAGCAGTTTATCGAGTCCCCGACAGGGCTACTCACCCCTCCACTTT.

Here the CDR3 DNA reads TGCGCCAGCAGCCTCGGACAGGGAGGCGCAACTAATGAAAAACTGTTTTTT. It translates to CASSLGQGGATNEKLFF. V usage is TRBV4-1 and J usage is TRBJ1-4, with TRBD1 identical over 8 bases. The V gene end was trimmed by 4 bases and the J gene end by 0 bases; junction bases not matched to a gene: 7. Germline V CDR1 and CDR2: MGHRA, YSYEKL. CDR3 length: 17 amino acids.

The V and J genes are TRBV6-2 or TRBV6-3 and TRBJ1-2, with D unresolved. The V end lost 2 bases, the J end lost 4 bases, and 14 bases lay between the germline ends. Per the germline V gene, CDR1 is MNHEY and CDR2 is SVGEGT. The CDR3 is 15 amino acids. The CDR3 DNA is TGTGCCAGCAGTTACAGCAAGACGAATATCTATGGCTACACCTTC. Its protein product is CASSYSKTNIYGYTF.

A word on this clone: The junction and the germline gene differ at one end; a read error may be behind it. The chain is built from TRBV27 and TRBJ1-4; D unclear. This CDR3 is 12 amino acids long. Germline V gene sequence: CDR1 MNHEY, CDR2 SMNVEV (reference sequence). CDR3 amino acids: CASGLPLEKLFF. CDR3 coding DNA: TGTGCCAGCGGTTTGCCTTTGGAAAAACTGTTTTTT.

The J gene is TRBJ2-2, the V gene TRBV29-1; 7 nucleotides line up with TRBD1. Germline V gene sequence: CDR1 SQVTM, CDR2 ANQGSEA. V shed 3 bases, J shed 4 bases, and the junction held 5 bases outside the gene matches. CDR3 size: 14 residues. CDR3: CSVERGRGTGELFF. CDR3 in DNA: TGCAGCGTTGAGAGGGGGCGCGGCACCGGGGAGCTGTTTTTT.